This entry lists 8 T cell receptor beta chains sequenced from one sample in a study of blood T cell repertoires in COVID-19. The assay was immunoSEQ multiplex PCR, and TCRdb's table has in-frame clones only and misses some. The table shows about 190,000 clones, with 80% to 85% occurring only once. Sequenced input: peripheral blood. The receptors were gathered from a woman aged 40-49 years with acute or convalescent COVID-19.

This sequence joins TRBV2 and TRBJ1-4; 10 nucleotides agree with TRBD1. The CDR3 covers 14 residues. V shed 7 bases, J shed 14 bases, and the junction held 13 bases outside the gene matches. Per germline, CDR1 SNHLY and CDR2 FYNNEI. CDR3 residues: CASTRDRGEPHLFF. CDR3 DNA: TGTGCCAGCACCAGGGACAGGGGAGAACCGCATCTGTTTTTT.

This clone was picked up a small number of times. The V and J genes are TRBV10-1 and TRBJ1-1; no clear D. The length of the CDR3 is 14 residues. V was pared by 0 bases and J by 1 base, with 6 bases between. Germline V lookup: CDR1 WNHNN, CDR2 SYGVQD (reference sequence). CDR3 bases: TGCGCCAGCAGTGAGTCGGGAGGGAACACTGAAGCTTTCTTT. This sequence encodes CASSESGGNTEAFF.

In its sample, this clone was seen a few times. The rearrangement uses TRBV30 and TRBJ1-2; no clear D gene. The V gene lost 7 bases and the J gene lost 8 bases, with 17 bases spanning the gap. The germline V gene has CDR1 GTSNPN and CDR2 SVGIG (reference sequence). The CDR3 has 12 residues. The CDR3 reads CAFNSGVGGYTF. The CDR3 DNA is TGTGCCTTTAATTCCGGGGTCGGCGGCTACACCTTC.

This clone was recorded once. J is TRBJ1-5 and V is TRBV3-1 (or the pseudogene TRBV3-2), with 8 bases fitting TRBD1. Germline V gives CDR1 LGHDT, CDR2 YNNKEL (reference sequence). V was pared by 6 bases and J by 2 bases, with 9 bases of the junction left unmatched. The CDR3 loop spans 16 amino acids. The CDR3 loop reads CASSSNRGTGNQPQHF. CDR3 nucleotides: TGTGCCAGCAGTTCCAACAGGGGGACTGGCAATCAGCCCCAGCATTTT.

The chain couples TRBV7-2 to TRBJ2-1; the match to TRBD2 covers 7 bases. This CDR3 spans 15 amino acids. V lost 2 bases to trimming and J lost 4 bases; unmatched junction nucleotides: 5. Germline V gene data show CDR1 as SGHTA and CDR2 as FQGNSA. The CDR3 loop is CASSLWASGYNEQFF. The CDR3 nucleotides read TGTGCCAGCAGCTTATGGGCTAGCGGATACAATGAGCAGTTCTTC.

V is TRBV6-5 and J is TRBJ2-3; 7 bases match TRBD2. The V and J ends lost 6 bases and 11 bases, in that order; junction bases with no gene match: 14. Germline CDR1 and CDR2: MNHEY and SVGAGI. The CDR3 extends over 14 amino acids. CDR3: CASRGRDYASGQYF. The DNA for the CDR3 is TGTGCCAGCAGGGGCCGGGACTACGCGTCGGGGCAGTATTTT.

This chain uses TRBV3-1 (or the pseudogene TRBV3-2) with TRBJ2-7; a weak D match, TRBD2 (5 bases). The CDR3 consists of 13 residues. In germline, CDR1 is LGHDT, CDR2 YNNKEL (reference sequence). With 6 bases removed from V and 6 bases from J, the gap between germline ends came to 15 bases. The CDR3: CASRRPGGREQYF. The CDR3 nucleotides are TGTGCCAGCAGGCGACCAGGCGGGCGCGAGCAGTACTTC.

This clone was detected only once. In nucleotides, the CDR3 is TGTGCCACCAGCAGAGATTCGAATACAGGGGTTAGCAATCAGCCCCAGCATTTT. Translation: CATSRDSNTGVSNQPQHF. The rearrangement joins TRBV15 to TRBJ1-5; TRBD1 matches 7 bases. Germline CDR1 and CDR2: LNHNV and YYDKDF (reference sequence). This CDR3 region has 18 residues. V lost 0 bases, J lost 0 bases, and 8 bases stayed unmatched. Full variable domain (outside the CDR3, taken from reference TRBV15 and TRBJ1-5): DAMVIQNPRYQVTQFGKPVTLSCSQTLNHNVMYWYQQKSSQAPKLLFHYYDKDFNNEADTPDNFQSRRPNTSFCFLDIRSPGLGDTAMYLCATSRDSNTGVSNQPQHFGDGTRLSIL.